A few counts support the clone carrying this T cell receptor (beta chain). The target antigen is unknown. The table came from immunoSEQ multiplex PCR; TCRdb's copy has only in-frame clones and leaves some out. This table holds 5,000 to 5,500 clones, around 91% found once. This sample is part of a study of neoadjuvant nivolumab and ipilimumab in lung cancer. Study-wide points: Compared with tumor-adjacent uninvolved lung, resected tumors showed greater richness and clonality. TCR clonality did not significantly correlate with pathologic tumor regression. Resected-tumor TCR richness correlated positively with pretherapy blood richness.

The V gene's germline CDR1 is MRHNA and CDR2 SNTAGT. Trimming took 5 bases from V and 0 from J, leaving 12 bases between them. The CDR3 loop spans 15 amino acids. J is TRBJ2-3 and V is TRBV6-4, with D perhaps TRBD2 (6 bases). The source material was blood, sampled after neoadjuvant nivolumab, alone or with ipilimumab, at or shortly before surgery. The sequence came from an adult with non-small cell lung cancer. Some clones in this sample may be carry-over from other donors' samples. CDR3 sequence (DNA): TGTGCCAGCAGTCCCGGACTAACTAGCACAGATACGCAGTATTTT. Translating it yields CASSPGLTSTDTQYF.